The rows below give T cell receptor beta chains drawn from one sample of a study of identical twins. MiXCR, applied by TCRdb to the 5' RACE reads, yields one record per CDR3 protein. The table lists around 470,000 distinct CDR3 sequences, around 14% of them singletons. The data were also submitted as part of a second study, on yellow fever vaccine responses in identical twins.

The specimen sequenced was CD4+ T cells sorted from blood. The receptor set was obtained from a woman aged 18-30 years in good health. The CDR3 runs from the conserved cysteine through the conserved F or W. D genes are given only for firm matches. For some rows the clone size is stated as once, few or many, or as a class when expanded; others skip it.

TRBV5-3,TRBJ2-7,-,-,TGTGCCATGAGCCCCGAGGGGCACGAGCAGTACTTC,CAMSPEGHEQYF
TRBV6-5,TRBJ2-3,-,TRBD2,TGTGCCAGCAGTTCAACCGGGGGGGGCGCGGGCACAGATACGCAGTATTTT,CASSSTGGGAGTDTQYF
TRBV28,TRBJ2-1,few,-,TGTGCCAGCAGTTTATCAGTCCCCTTGAATGAGCAGTTCTTC,CASSLSVPLNEQFF
TRBV20-1,TRBJ2-7,-,-,TGCAGTGCCACGGTTCCACCTGAGCAGTACTTC,CSATVPPEQYF
TRBV29-1,TRBJ2-1,-,-,TGCAGCGTTGAAGGACGGAAAGCCCCCAATGAGCAGTTCTTC,CSVEGRKAPNEQFF
TRBV5-1,TRBJ2-5,-,-,TGCGCCAGCAGCTTCGGGGACGGGGAGACCCAGTACTTC,CASSFGDGETQYF
TRBV15,TRBJ1-1,-,-,TGTGCCACCGTCGACACAAAAGGGGCCAAACTGGCTGAAGCTTTCTTT,CATVDTKGAKLAEAFF
TRBV27,TRBJ2-7,-,-,TGTGCCAGCAGTTTATCCGCTGGACAGTCCTACGAGCAGTACTTC,CASSLSAGQSYEQYF
TRBV9,TRBJ2-1,few,TRBD1,TGTGCCAGCAGCGTAGTAGGGACAGTAAATAGCAATGAGCAGTTCTTC,CASSVVGTVNSNEQFF
TRBV2,TRBJ2-7,few,-,TGTGCCAGCAGTACCAACCTCTCCTACGAGCAGTACTTC,CASSTNLSYEQYF
TRBV12-3/TRBV12-4,TRBJ1-1,-,-,TGTGCCAGCAGGCAGGGAACTGACGCTGAAGCTTTCTTT,CASRQGTDAEAFF
TRBV7-2,TRBJ2-2,-,-,TGTGCCAGCAGCTTGACGACGGGTTACACCGGGGAGCTGTTTTTT,CASSLTTGYTGELFF
TRBV7-2,TRBJ2-7,-,TRBD1,TGTGCCAGCAGCTACGGGACAGGGATTTCGTACGAGCAGTACTTC,CASSYGTGISYEQYF
TRBV4-2,TRBJ1-1,few,-,TGTGCCAGCAGACATCAGGGCAAGGGGAACACTGAAGCTTTCTTT,CASRHQGKGNTEAFF
TRBV7-9,TRBJ2-3,-,TRBD2,TGTGCCAGCACAACTAGCGGAAAGGTAGATACGCAGTATTTT,CASTTSGKVDTQYF
TRBV27,TRBJ2-7,-,-,TGTGCCAGCAGTTTCCGGGGCGGGGCAGGGACGCACTTC,CASSFRGGAGTHF
TRBV7-9,TRBJ1-6,many,TRBD1,TGTGCCAGCAGCTTGACAGGGAATTCACCCCTCCACTTT,CASSLTGNSPLHF
TRBV15,TRBJ2-2,few,-,TGTGCCACCACCAAAGACAGGCGTACGAACACCGGGGAGCTGTTTTTT,CATTKDRRTNTGELFF
TRBV5-1,TRBJ1-5,few,TRBD1,TGCGCCAGCAGCCTAGGACAGGGGGCAGAGCCCCAGCATTTT,CASSLGQGAEPQHF
TRBV7-9,TRBJ1-5,few,-,TGTGCCAGCAGCTTAGATACGCGGCCCCAGCATTTT,CASSLDTRPQHF
TRBV25-1,TRBJ2-7,-,TRBD2,TGTGCCAGCAGTGAACCTAGCGGGAGGGCCTACGAGCAGTACTTC,CASSEPSGRAYEQYF
TRBV9,TRBJ2-1,few,TRBD2,TGTGCCAGCAGCACAAGGGTAGCGGGGGGTTCCGGAAACAATGAGCAGTTCTTC,CASSTRVAGGSGNNEQFF
TRBV7-9,TRBJ2-3,few,TRBD2,TGTGCCAGCAGCCCCTCCGGGACTAACACAGATACGCAGTATTTT,CASSPSGTNTDTQYF
TRBV29-1,TRBJ1-1,-,TRBD1,TGCAGCGTTGAGCGGGACAGGGGAGAAGCTTTCTTT,CSVERDRGEAFF
TRBV2,TRBJ1-1,few,-,TGTGCCAGCAATGACTTCCCGAACACTGAAGCTTTCTTT,CASNDFPNTEAFF
TRBV7-9,TRBJ2-1,-,-,TGTGCCAGCAGCTTAGCTCCGGTCGCGCAGTTCTTC,CASSLAPVAQFF
TRBV28,TRBJ2-5,few,-,TGTGCCAGCAGTTTATCCCCCCCTCCAGGGGTCGGGCCGGGTCCCGGGGGGACCCAGTACTTC,CASSLSPPPGVGPGPGGTQYF
TRBV7-9,TRBJ2-2,many,-,TGTGCCAGCAGCTTAGCGGGGTTCACCGGGGAGCTGTTTTTT,CASSLAGFTGELFF
TRBV14,TRBJ2-1,few,TRBD2,TGTGCCAGCAGCCCAGGCAACGGGAGGGCCGGTGGGTATGAGCAGTTCTTC,CASSPGNGRAGGYEQFF
TRBV11-3,TRBJ2-2,-,-,TGTGCCAGCAGCTTAAAGCTCCAGGGGACCGGGGAGCTGTTTTTT,CASSLKLQGTGELFF
TRBV7-9,TRBJ2-5,-,-,TGTGCCAGCAGCTCCCAGGGTTGGGGAGAGACCCAGTACTTC,CASSSQGWGETQYF
TRBV29-1,TRBJ2-1,-,-,TGCAGCGTTGATTGGGCGCCGGCGTTCTTC,CSVDWAPAFF
TRBV20-1,TRBJ2-3,many,-,TGCAGTGCTAGAGATCGGGGATCCCCCACAGATACGCAGTATTTT,CSARDRGSPTDTQYF
TRBV7-2,TRBJ1-1,few,-,TGTGCCAGCAGCTTCGGCCAGACTCTGAACACTGAAGCTTTCTTT,CASSFGQTLNTEAFF
TRBV15,TRBJ2-3,few,TRBD2,TGTGCCACCGGGAGGGACCTGTCAACAGATACGCAGTATTTT,CATGRDLSTDTQYF
TRBV13,TRBJ2-5,-,TRBD2,TGTGCCAGCAGCTTATGGACTAGCGGGGGGGGAGAGACCCAGTACTTC,CASSLWTSGGGETQYF
TRBV7-9,TRBJ2-3,-,-,TGTGCCAGCAGCTCTGGAAGGGTATCTTACACAGATACGCAGTATTTT,CASSSGRVSYTDTQYF
TRBV7-3,TRBJ2-1,few,TRBD2,TGTGCCAGCAGCTTAAAAGCGGGGGGGCCTAATGAGCAGTTCTTC,CASSLKAGGPNEQFF
TRBV5-6,TRBJ2-7,-,TRBD2,TGTGCCAGCAGCACATGGGGCCTAGCGGGATTCGAGCAGTACTTC,CASSTWGLAGFEQYF
TRBV15,TRBJ2-3,few,-,TGTGCCACCAGCAGAGGTGGCGGTAACACAGATACGCAGTATTTT,CATSRGGGNTDTQYF
TRBV4-3,TRBJ2-2,-,-,TGCGCCAGCAGCCAGACGGACAGAACCGGGGAGCTGTTTTTT,CASSQTDRTGELFF
TRBV7-8,TRBJ1-3,-,-,TGTGCCAGCAGCCCAAAGTTAGGGTCTGGAAACACCATATATTTT,CASSPKLGSGNTIYF
TRBV9,TRBJ2-7,-,-,TGTGCCAGCAGCGTAGACGGGGCCGTGTACGAGCAGTACTTC,CASSVDGAVYEQYF
TRBV10-3,TRBJ2-2,-,-,TGTGCCATCAGTGAGACAGGCGGCTGGGCCGGGGAGCTGTTTTTT,CAISETGGWAGELFF
TRBV12-3/TRBV12-4,TRBJ2-2,many,-,TGTGCCAGCGGCCGCGGGCAGAGTCGCGTTATCACCGGGGAGCTGTTTTTT,CASGRGQSRVITGELFF
TRBV30,TRBJ2-2,-,TRBD1,TGTGCCTGGACCGGACAGGGGGTTTACGGGGAGCTGTTTTTT,CAWTGQGVYGELFF
TRBV6-2/TRBV6-3,TRBJ2-7,-,-,TGTGCCAGCAGTTCCTCTGGACGGCTAGTCTACGAGCAGTACTTC,CASSSSGRLVYEQYF
TRBV10-3,TRBJ2-7,-,TRBD1,TGTGCCATCAGTGGGGACAGACAAACCTACGAGCAGTACTTC,CAISGDRQTYEQYF
TRBV7-3,TRBJ2-3,-,-,TGTGCCAGCAGCTTATCCAGGGCCACAGATACGCAGTATTTT,CASSLSRATDTQYF
TRBV5-1,TRBJ2-2,-,-,TGCGCCAGCAGCCGCGAGGGAGCTAACACCGGGGAGCTGTTTTTT,CASSREGANTGELFF
TRBV12-3/TRBV12-4,TRBJ1-2,many,-,TGTGCCAGCAGCTCTCCCGGGACGCCTAACTATGGCTACACCTTC,CASSSPGTPNYGYTF
TRBV10-2,TRBJ2-3,many,-,TGCGCCAGCAGGGAAGATACGCAGTATTTT,CASREDTQYF
TRBV7-2,TRBJ2-1,-,-,TGTGCCAGCAGCTTAAATCCAGGAACCAATGAGCAGTTCTTC,CASSLNPGTNEQFF
TRBV7-8,TRBJ1-2,-,TRBD1,TGTGCCAGCAGCCAGGACAGGGGAGAAGGCTACACCTTC,CASSQDRGEGYTF